This T cell receptor (beta chain) came from a study of T cells expressing NK-cell markers. Study-wide background: One of the eight sequenced donors was seronegative, whereas the other seven were HCMV-seropositive. Study-wide results and caveats: A handful of donors likewise had their CD3+CD56-NKG2C+ fraction led by these clonotypes.

Worth noting for this clonotype: Its specificity is not known.

Researchers built TCR beta cDNA using 5'RACE template switching with UMIs. Reanalyzing the 5' RACE reads, TCRdb keeps one entry per CDR3 protein, without DNA. The specimen's table records over 13,000 distinct CDR3 sequences. Germline V gene data show CDR1 as SGHDN and CDR2 as FVKESK. CDR3 length: 14 residues. The clonotype was recovered from a man aged 18-69 years in good health. The V gene is TRBV14, the J gene TRBJ2-1. Specimen: blood T cells: a sorted CD56 or NKG2C T cell subset, CD4+ or CD8+ T cells, or bulk PBMC T cells (not recorded which). CDR3: CASSTGEIINEQFF.